A selection of T cell receptor beta chains follows, all from one sample in a study of blood T cell repertoires in COVID-19. Here immunoSEQ multiplex PCR was the method, and the copy in TCRdb shows in-frame clones only, minus some. The sample records 150,000 to 200,000 clones, 90% being singletons. The sequencing sample was made of peripheral blood. The origin of the receptors is a man aged 45 to 65 with acute or convalescent COVID-19. The CDR3 runs from the conserved cysteine through the conserved F or W. The order of the fields is clone size, J gene, D gene, V gene, CDR3 protein, CDR3 DNA. D genes are given only for firm matches. Clone size is shown for a subset of rows, as once, few, many or a class of expanded clone.

size: few; J: TRBJ2-1; D: TRBD1; V: TRBV27; CDR3: CASSLWDSYNEQFF; DNA: TGTGCCAGCAGTTTGTGGGACAGCTACAATGAGCAGTTCTTC
size: .; J: TRBJ2-1; D: .; V: TRBV6-2/TRBV6-3; CDR3: CASSFIVEEQFF; DNA: TGTGCCAGCAGTTTCATCGTCGAGGAGCAGTTCTTC
size: .; J: TRBJ1-1; D: .; V: TRBV6-5; CDR3: CASRDRLQGEAFF; DNA: TGTGCCAGCAGAGACAGGTTACAGGGTGAAGCTTTCTTT
size: .; J: TRBJ2-1; D: .; V: TRBV5-1; CDR3: CASSLRLGVINEQFF; DNA: TGCGCCAGCAGCTTGAGACTAGGGGTTATCAATGAGCAGTTCTTC
size: .; J: TRBJ2-2; D: TRBD2; V: TRBV3-1/TRBV3-2; CDR3: CASRPPAAGVSGELFF; DNA: TGTGCCAGCAGACCCCCTGCAGCGGGAGTTTCCGGGGAGCTGTTTTTT
size: .; J: TRBJ1-2; D: .; V: TRBV6-5; CDR3: CASSGLSWSGGYTF; DNA: TGTGCCAGCAGCGGACTGTCCTGGTCCGGTGGCTACACCTTC
size: .; J: TRBJ1-1; D: TRBD1; V: TRBV10-3; CDR3: CAISEDRVGTEAFF; DNA: TGTGCCATCAGTGAGGACAGGGTTGGTACTGAAGCTTTCTTT
size: .; J: TRBJ2-5; D: .; V: TRBV6-5; CDR3: CASSPRAGETQYF; DNA: TGTGCCAGCAGTCCCAGGGCCGGGGAGACCCAGTACTTC
size: once; J: TRBJ2-2; D: .; V: TRBV10-3; CDR3: CAISESSYVDSRQNTGELFF; DNA: TGTGCCATCAGTGAGTCTTCGTATGTGGACAGCCGCCAGAACACCGGGGAGCTGTTTTTT
size: .; J: TRBJ2-1; D: TRBD1; V: TRBV4-1; CDR3: CASSQDSGTPGQGDNEQFF; DNA: TGCGCCAGCAGCCAAGATTCAGGTACCCCGGGACAGGGCGACAATGAGCAGTTCTTC
size: once; J: TRBJ1-2; D: TRBD1; V: TRBV9; CDR3: CASSAGDRGYTF; DNA: TGTGCCAGCAGCGCCGGGGACAGGGGCTACACCTTC
size: once; J: TRBJ1-1; D: .; V: TRBV7-3; CDR3: CASSLTAGVSSEAFF; DNA: TGTGCCAGCAGCTTAACGGCCGGGGTAAGCTCTGAAGCTTTCTTT
size: .; J: TRBJ1-1; D: .; V: TRBV28; CDR3: CASSSGQPIEAFF; DNA: TGTGCCAGCAGTTCCGGACAGCCCATTGAAGCTTTCTTT
size: .; J: TRBJ2-7; D: TRBD1; V: TRBV6-6; CDR3: CASSLGQGSYEQYF; DNA: TGTGCCAGCAGTCTCGGACAGGGCTCCTACGAGCAGTACTTC
size: .; J: TRBJ2-5; D: TRBD2; V: TRBV6-5; CDR3: CASRLAGIETQYF; DNA: TGTGCCAGCAGGCTAGCGGGAATCGAGACCCAGTACTTC
size: many; J: TRBJ2-2; D: TRBD2; V: TRBV7-8; CDR3: CASSLSPGGNTGELFF; DNA: TGTGCCAGCAGCTTATCGCCGGGGGGGAACACCGGGGAGCTGTTTTTT
size: .; J: TRBJ2-5; D: .; V: TRBV28; CDR3: CASSGGRMETQYF; DNA: TGTGCCAGCTCAGGGGGGCGCATGGAGACCCAGTACTTC
size: .; J: TRBJ1-5; D: .; V: TRBV9; CDR3: CASSVRDSNQPQHF; DNA: TGTGCCAGCAGCGTCCGGGATAGCAATCAGCCCCAGCATTTT
size: .; J: TRBJ2-1; D: TRBD2; V: TRBV7-2; CDR3: CASSPWRGAYNEQFF; DNA: TGTGCCAGCAGTCCCTGGCGGGGGGCATACAATGAGCAGTTCTTC
size: .; J: TRBJ1-2; D: TRBD1; V: TRBV2; CDR3: CASSEARTGRYGYTF; DNA: TGTGCCAGCAGTGAAGCTAGGACAGGTCGCTATGGCTACACCTTC
size: .; J: TRBJ2-2; D: .; V: TRBV5-6; CDR3: CASSFWRTVNTGELFF; DNA: TGTGCCAGCAGCTTTTGGCGGACAGTAAACACCGGGGAGCTGTTTTTT
size: .; J: TRBJ2-5; D: TRBD1; V: TRBV27; CDR3: CASRHIRDRYQETQYF; DNA: TGTGCCAGCAGGCACATCCGGGACAGGTACCAAGAGACCCAGTACTTC
size: .; J: TRBJ1-4; D: TRBD1; V: TRBV6-1; CDR3: CASSEGQGYEKLFF; DNA: TGTGCCAGCAGTGAAGGACAGGGCTATGAAAAACTGTTTTTT
size: once; J: TRBJ2-1; D: TRBD2; V: TRBV18; CDR3: CASSPGRDNEQFF; DNA: TGTGCCAGCTCACCCGGGAGGGACAATGAGCAGTTCTTC
size: .; J: TRBJ1-6; D: .; V: TRBV28; CDR3: CASSLTPPGFGSPLHF; DNA: TGTGCCAGCAGTCTCACTCCCCCCGGGTTTGGCTCACCCCTCCACTTT
size: .; J: TRBJ2-1; D: TRBD2; V: TRBV9; CDR3: CASSAILAGGILDYNEQFF; DNA: TGTGCCAGCAGCGCCATACTAGCGGGGGGGATCCTCGACTACAATGAGCAGTTCTTC
size: .; J: TRBJ2-2; D: TRBD2; V: TRBV15; CDR3: CATSRDWLSGGQNTGELFF; DNA: TGTGCCACCAGCAGAGATTGGTTGAGCGGGGGCCAGAACACCGGGGAGCTGTTTTTT
size: .; J: TRBJ2-5; D: .; V: TRBV7-9; CDR3: CASSLAEVQETQYF; DNA: TGTGCCAGCAGCTTGGCAGAAGTCCAAGAGACCCAGTACTTC
size: .; J: TRBJ2-2; D: .; V: TRBV4-1; CDR3: CASSPRLGNTGELFF; DNA: TGCGCCAGCAGCCCGCGGCTGGGGAACACCGGGGAGCTGTTTTTT
size: .; J: TRBJ2-1; D: .; V: TRBV29-1; CDR3: CSVGFRTADNEQFF; DNA: TGCAGCGTTGGCTTTCGTACAGCCGACAATGAGCAGTTCTTC
size: .; J: TRBJ2-5; D: .; V: TRBV18; CDR3: CASGEPGLQETQYF; DNA: TGTGCCAGCGGGGAGCCGGGACTCCAAGAGACCCAGTACTTC
size: .; J: TRBJ1-5; D: .; V: TRBV28; CDR3: CASTRHRNSNQPQHF; DNA: TGTGCCAGCACCAGACACCGAAATAGCAATCAGCCCCAGCATTTT
size: .; J: TRBJ2-2; D: .; V: TRBV10-3; CDR3: CAIRTLADTGELFF; DNA: TGTGCCATCCGGACCCTAGCTGACACCGGGGAGCTGTTTTTT
size: .; J: TRBJ1-1; D: .; V: TRBV11-3; CDR3: CASSFQGGNTEAFF; DNA: TGTGCCAGCAGCTTTCAGGGTGGGAACACTGAAGCTTTCTTT
size: .; J: TRBJ1-4; D: .; V: TRBV5-4; CDR3: CASSSGIHATNEKLFF; DNA: TGTGCCAGCAGCTCAGGGATCCATGCAACTAATGAAAAACTGTTTTTT
size: once; J: TRBJ1-1; D: .; V: TRBV7-3; CDR3: CASTLTPEAEAFF; DNA: TGTGCCAGCACTCTCACTCCAGAGGCTGAAGCTTTCTTT
size: .; J: TRBJ2-7; D: TRBD1; V: TRBV7-9; CDR3: CASNKGGSTYEQYF; DNA: TGTGCCAGCAACAAAGGGGGCAGCACCTACGAGCAGTACTTC
size: .; J: TRBJ2-7; D: TRBD2; V: TRBV18; CDR3: CASSSATGTSGSEQYF; DNA: TGTGCCAGCTCATCTGCAACCGGGACTAGCGGGAGCGAGCAGTACTTC
size: .; J: TRBJ2-3; D: .; V: TRBV9; CDR3: CASSVSTRGGDTQYF; DNA: TGTGCCAGCAGCGTCTCTACTAGGGGGGGAGATACGCAGTATTTT
size: .; J: TRBJ2-1; D: .; V: TRBV4-3; CDR3: CASSQTSRGLHNEQFF; DNA: TGCGCCAGCAGCCAAACCTCCAGGGGCCTCCACAATGAGCAGTTCTTC
size: .; J: TRBJ1-1; D: .; V: TRBV5-1; CDR3: CASSPGLTGSVNTEAFF; DNA: TGCGCCAGCAGCCCGGGATTGACGGGCTCGGTAAACACTGAAGCTTTCTTT
size: .; J: TRBJ2-1; D: TRBD1; V: TRBV6-5; CDR3: CAGSNRGPNEQFF; DNA: TGTGCCGGCAGCAACAGGGGCCCCAATGAGCAGTTCTTC
size: .; J: TRBJ2-7; D: TRBD1; V: TRBV3-1/TRBV3-2; CDR3: CASSQDLSLWDRAYEQYF; DNA: TGTGCCAGCAGCCAAGATCTTTCCTTATGGGACAGGGCCTACGAGCAGTACTTC
size: few; J: TRBJ1-4; D: .; V: TRBV6-6; CDR3: CASSLRGEKLFF; DNA: TGTGCCAGCAGTCTCAGGGGTGAAAAACTGTTTTTT
size: .; J: TRBJ2-3; D: TRBD1; V: TRBV10-2; CDR3: CASLPGQGANTQYF; DNA: TGCGCCAGCTTACCGGGACAGGGGGCCAATACGCAGTATTTT
size: .; J: TRBJ2-3; D: .; V: TRBV7-9; CDR3: CASSLRQGPTDTQYF; DNA: TGTGCCAGCAGCCTACGGCAGGGGCCCACAGATACGCAGTATTTT
size: .; J: TRBJ2-3; D: .; V: TRBV28; CDR3: CASRMRAWGTDTQYF; DNA: TGTGCCAGCAGAATGAGGGCCTGGGGCACAGATACGCAGTATTTT
size: .; J: TRBJ2-1; D: .; V: TRBV13; CDR3: CASSPPGRSSYNEQFF; DNA: TGTGCCAGCAGCCCGCCGGGTCGTAGCTCCTACAATGAGCAGTTCTTC
size: .; J: TRBJ2-1; D: TRBD1; V: TRBV19; CDR3: CASRGQGINNEQFF; DNA: TGTGCCAGTAGGGGACAGGGGATCAACAATGAGCAGTTCTTC
size: few; J: TRBJ1-2; D: TRBD1; V: TRBV4-2; CDR3: CASSKSGQANYGYTF; DNA: TGTGCCAGCAGCAAATCGGGACAGGCGAACTATGGCTACACCTTC
size: once; J: TRBJ1-3; D: TRBD1; V: TRBV7-8; CDR3: CASSTGQARNTIYF; DNA: TGTGCCAGCAGCACGGGACAGGCAAGAAACACCATATATTTT
size: .; J: TRBJ2-5; D: .; V: TRBV4-2; CDR3: CASSQGAGAGQETQYF; DNA: TGTGCCAGCAGCCAAGGGGCAGGTGCGGGTCAAGAGACCCAGTACTTC
size: .; J: TRBJ1-5; D: .; V: TRBV15; CDR3: CATSRSSVGGRVDQPQHF; DNA: TGTGCCACCAGCAGATCCAGCGTGGGGGGGAGGGTTGATCAGCCCCAGCATTTT
size: .; J: TRBJ1-4; D: TRBD1; V: TRBV2; CDR3: CATSRGTGEEKLFF; DNA: TGTGCCACGTCTCGCGGGACAGGGGAGGAAAAACTGTTTTTT
size: .; J: TRBJ1-5; D: .; V: TRBV18; CDR3: CASSPGQYSNQPQHF; DNA: TGTGCCAGCTCACCCGGACAGTATAGCAATCAGCCCCAGCATTTT
size: .; J: TRBJ1-4; D: TRBD1; V: TRBV6-5; CDR3: CASSYSGGQGGEKLFF; DNA: TGTGCCAGCAGTTACTCGGGGGGACAGGGGGGCGAAAAACTGTTTTTT
size: few; J: TRBJ2-2; D: TRBD1; V: TRBV9; CDR3: CASSARQGGTGELFF; DNA: TGTGCCAGCAGCGCAAGACAGGGCGGCACCGGGGAGCTGTTTTTT
size: .; J: TRBJ2-1; D: TRBD2; V: TRBV9; CDR3: CASSVVSTAGARNNEQFF; DNA: TGTGCCAGCAGCGTAGTCAGCACGGCGGGAGCACGAAACAATGAGCAGTTCTTC